This T cell receptor beta chain was identified during a study of T cell clones after liver transplantation. The table came from immunoSEQ multiplex PCR; TCRdb's copy has only in-frame clones and leaves some out. The table records 68,000 or so clones, 75% to 90% of them present only once. CDR1 and CDR2 (germline): KGHSH, LQKENI. Trimming cost V 1 base and J 1 base; bases outside gene matches: 22. This CDR3 region has 24 residues. The chain is built from TRBV18 and TRBJ2-3, with 14 bases fitting TRBD2. The sequenced sample was CD4+ T cells from blood, obtained before liver transplant. This clonotype was sampled from a human donor who received a liver transplant. The CDR3, as DNA: TGTGCCAGCTCACCACTCCCGGGGACAGGAGGCGGAGGGACTAGCGGGAGTGGCACAGATACGCAGTATTTT. This gives the protein CASSPLPGTGGGGTSGSGTDTQYF.